This is a list of T cell receptor beta chains from one sample in a study of blood T cell repertoires in COVID-19. Produced via immunoSEQ multiplex PCR; TCRdb's table is partial and in-frame only. This table has about 68,000 clones, 90% to 95% appearing once. Sequencing was carried out using peripheral blood. Source of these receptors: a man aged 40-49 years with COVID-19, enrolled during active disease. Each CDR3 is given with its conserved first and last residue. D genes are given only for firm matches. A row's size may be missing; if present it is once, few, many or a size class.

abundance: .
j_gene: TRBJ2-2
v_gene: TRBV7-2
d_gene: TRBD2
CDR3aa: CASSWTSGVTGELFF
CDR3nt: TGTGCCAGCAGCTGGACTAGCGGGGTAACCGGGGAGCTGTTTTTT

abundance: .
j_gene: TRBJ1-1
v_gene: TRBV4-1
d_gene: .
CDR3aa: CASSQARETEAFF
CDR3nt: TGCGCCAGCAGCCAAGCTAGGGAGACTGAAGCTTTCTTT

abundance: .
j_gene: TRBJ1-3
v_gene: TRBV3-1/TRBV3-2
d_gene: .
CDR3aa: CASSRTGTGNTIYF
CDR3nt: TGTGCCAGCAGTCGCACAGGGACTGGAAACACCATATATTTT

abundance: .
j_gene: TRBJ2-7
v_gene: TRBV4-1
d_gene: .
CDR3aa: CASSQEWDTLYEQYF
CDR3nt: TGCGCCAGCAGCCAAGAGTGGGACACACTCTACGAGCAGTACTTC

abundance: .
j_gene: TRBJ2-7
v_gene: TRBV7-9
d_gene: .
CDR3aa: CASSRSGGEIYEQYF
CDR3nt: TGTGCCAGCAGCCGAAGCGGCGGGGAGATATACGAGCAGTACTTC

abundance: .
j_gene: TRBJ2-5
v_gene: TRBV19
d_gene: TRBD2
CDR3aa: CASSETSGGMIKTQYF
CDR3nt: TGTGCCAGTAGTGAGACTAGCGGGGGAATGATCAAGACCCAGTACTTC

abundance: .
j_gene: TRBJ2-7
v_gene: TRBV7-9
d_gene: TRBD2
CDR3aa: CASSASGGYYEQYF
CDR3nt: TGTGCCAGCAGCGCTAGCGGAGGGTACTACGAGCAGTACTTC

abundance: .
j_gene: TRBJ1-3
v_gene: TRBV5-6
d_gene: .
CDR3aa: CASSPEGPGNTIYF
CDR3nt: TGTGCCAGCAGCCCGGAGGGTCCTGGAAACACCATATATTTT

abundance: .
j_gene: TRBJ2-7
v_gene: TRBV5-1
d_gene: .
CDR3aa: CASSPLQGLAEQYF
CDR3nt: TGCGCCAGCAGCCCCTTACAGGGTTTGGCCGAGCAGTACTTC

abundance: few
j_gene: TRBJ1-2
v_gene: TRBV3-1/TRBV3-2
d_gene: TRBD1
CDR3aa: CASSQWDRPNYGYTF
CDR3nt: TGTGCCAGCAGCCAATGGGACAGGCCTAACTATGGCTACACCTTC

abundance: .
j_gene: TRBJ1-5
v_gene: TRBV28
d_gene: .
CDR3aa: CASSFQRGSQPQHF
CDR3nt: TGTGCCAGCAGTTTTCAACGAGGGAGTCAGCCCCAGCATTTT

abundance: .
j_gene: TRBJ1-2
v_gene: TRBV2
d_gene: .
CDR3aa: CASSAARQQGYTF
CDR3nt: TGTGCCAGCAGTGCGGCCCGACAGCAAGGCTACACCTTC

abundance: .
j_gene: TRBJ2-5
v_gene: TRBV2
d_gene: .
CDR3aa: CASGVQGGETQYF
CDR3nt: TGTGCCAGCGGCGTGCAGGGAGGAGAGACCCAGTACTTC

abundance: .
j_gene: TRBJ1-2
v_gene: TRBV19
d_gene: .
CDR3aa: CASSITPQGLHGYTF
CDR3nt: TGTGCCAGTAGTATAACCCCGCAGGGATTGCACGGCTACACCTTC

abundance: .
j_gene: TRBJ2-1
v_gene: TRBV6-1
d_gene: .
CDR3aa: CASRENRLSSYNEQFF
CDR3nt: TGTGCCAGCAGGGAAAACAGGTTGAGCTCCTACAATGAGCAGTTCTTC

abundance: .
j_gene: TRBJ2-7
v_gene: TRBV6-5
d_gene: .
CDR3aa: CASSYSESSYEQYF
CDR3nt: TGTGCCAGCAGTTACTCAGAGTCCTCCTACGAGCAGTACTTC

abundance: .
j_gene: TRBJ1-5
v_gene: TRBV30
d_gene: TRBD1
CDR3aa: CAWSIGQGSGQPQHF
CDR3nt: TGTGCCTGGAGTATAGGACAGGGGTCGGGGCAGCCCCAGCATTTT

abundance: .
j_gene: TRBJ2-3
v_gene: TRBV24-1
d_gene: .
CDR3aa: CATSDWRGGQYF
CDR3nt: TGTGCCACCAGTGATTGGAGGGGCGGGCAGTATTTT

abundance: .
j_gene: TRBJ2-7
v_gene: TRBV3-1/TRBV3-2
d_gene: .
CDR3aa: CASSYADKHYEQYF
CDR3nt: TGTGCCAGCAGCTACGCGGACAAACATTACGAGCAGTACTTC

abundance: .
j_gene: TRBJ2-3
v_gene: TRBV12-3/TRBV12-4
d_gene: TRBD1
CDR3aa: CASRTGDTDTQYF
CDR3nt: TGTGCCAGCAGAACAGGGGACACAGATACGCAGTATTTT

abundance: .
j_gene: TRBJ1-1
v_gene: TRBV18
d_gene: .
CDR3aa: CASSPAENTEAFF
CDR3nt: TGTGCCAGCTCACCAGCAGAGAACACTGAAGCTTTCTTT

abundance: once
j_gene: TRBJ2-2
v_gene: TRBV30
d_gene: TRBD1
CDR3aa: CAWVLGQGPGELFF
CDR3nt: TGTGCCTGGGTGCTGGGACAGGGGCCCGGGGAGCTGTTTTTT

abundance: once
j_gene: TRBJ2-3
v_gene: TRBV7-9
d_gene: .
CDR3aa: CASSLVGGGLDTQYF
CDR3nt: TGTGCCAGCAGCTTAGTAGGTGGGGGGTTGGATACGCAGTATTTT

abundance: .
j_gene: TRBJ2-1
v_gene: TRBV7-2
d_gene: TRBD2
CDR3aa: CASSLWTSGGKNEQFF
CDR3nt: TGTGCCAGCAGCCTCTGGACTAGCGGGGGAAAGAATGAGCAGTTCTTC

abundance: .
j_gene: TRBJ2-7
v_gene: TRBV5-1
d_gene: TRBD1
CDR3aa: CASSLVLGTGEFYEQYF
CDR3nt: TGCGCCAGCAGCCTAGTACTCGGGACAGGGGAGTTCTATGAGCAGTACTTC

abundance: .
j_gene: TRBJ2-1
v_gene: TRBV14
d_gene: .
CDR3aa: CASSQRYNEQFF
CDR3nt: TGTGCCAGCAGCCAACGTTACAATGAGCAGTTCTTC

abundance: .
j_gene: TRBJ2-7
v_gene: TRBV6-6
d_gene: .
CDR3aa: CASSLDGILTYEQYF
CDR3nt: TGTGCCAGCAGTCTGGACGGGATACTGACCTACGAGCAGTACTTC

abundance: .
j_gene: TRBJ1-5
v_gene: TRBV10-3
d_gene: .
CDR3aa: CAISPGLNQPQHF
CDR3nt: TGTGCCATCAGTCCGGGTTTAAATCAGCCCCAGCATTTT

abundance: .
j_gene: TRBJ2-3
v_gene: TRBV3-1/TRBV3-2
d_gene: .
CDR3aa: CASSQGPSPDTQYF
CDR3nt: TGTGCCAGCAGCCAAGGGCCTAGCCCAGATACGCAGTATTTT

abundance: .
j_gene: TRBJ2-2
v_gene: TRBV3-1/TRBV3-2
d_gene: .
CDR3aa: CASSPFGRSGELFF
CDR3nt: TGTGCCAGCAGCCCTTTTGGGAGGTCCGGGGAGCTGTTTTTT

abundance: .
j_gene: TRBJ2-1
v_gene: TRBV7-9
d_gene: TRBD2
CDR3aa: CASSLYGTSGGYVEQFF
CDR3nt: TGTGCCAGCAGCTTGTACGGGACTAGCGGGGGGTACGTAGAGCAGTTCTTC

abundance: .
j_gene: TRBJ1-2
v_gene: TRBV27
d_gene: TRBD1
CDR3aa: CASSWGRGLGNYGYTF
CDR3nt: TGTGCCAGCAGTTGGGGCAGGGGGTTAGGTAACTATGGCTACACCTTC

abundance: .
j_gene: TRBJ2-7
v_gene: TRBV9
d_gene: TRBD2
CDR3aa: CASSTGLAYEQYF
CDR3nt: TGTGCCAGCAGCACCGGACTAGCCTACGAGCAGTACTTC

abundance: few
j_gene: TRBJ1-5
v_gene: TRBV28
d_gene: .
CDR3aa: CASSRLRQPQHF
CDR3nt: TGTGCCAGCAGTCGCCTACGACAGCCCCAGCATTTT

abundance: .
j_gene: TRBJ1-2
v_gene: TRBV7-9
d_gene: TRBD1
CDR3aa: CASTKDRGDYGYTF
CDR3nt: TGTGCCAGCACCAAAGACAGGGGCGACTATGGCTACACCTTC